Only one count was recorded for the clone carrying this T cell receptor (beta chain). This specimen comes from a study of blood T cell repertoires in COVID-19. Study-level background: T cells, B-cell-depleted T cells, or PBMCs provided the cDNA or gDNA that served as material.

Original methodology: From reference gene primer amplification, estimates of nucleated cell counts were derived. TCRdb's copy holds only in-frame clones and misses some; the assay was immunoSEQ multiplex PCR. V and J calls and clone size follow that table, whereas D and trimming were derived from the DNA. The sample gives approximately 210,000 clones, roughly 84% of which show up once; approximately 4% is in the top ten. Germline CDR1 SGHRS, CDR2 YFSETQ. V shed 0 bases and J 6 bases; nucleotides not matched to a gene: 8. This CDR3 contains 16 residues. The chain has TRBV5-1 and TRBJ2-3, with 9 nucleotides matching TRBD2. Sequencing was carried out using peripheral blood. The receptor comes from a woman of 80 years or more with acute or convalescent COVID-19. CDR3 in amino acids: CASSLEGGGAMDTQYF. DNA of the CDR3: TGCGCCAGCAGCTTGGAGGGCGGGGGGGCCATGGATACGCAGTATTTT.